These 8 T cell receptor beta chains were sequenced from one sample in a study of blood T cell repertoires in COVID-19. Profiling relied on immunoSEQ multiplex PCR, and the TCRdb table lists in-frame clones only, not all of them. The table lists some 300,000 clones, roughly nine tenths of them singletons. Source material: PBMCs or T cells enriched from blood (not recorded which). These TCRs come from a woman in her thirties or forties who had recovered from COVID-19.

CDR3 loop: CAIKDSSSYEQYF. The CDR3 DNA follows: TGTGCCATCAAGGACAGCTCGTCCTACGAGCAGTACTTC. This chain uses TRBV6-5 with TRBJ2-7; maybe TRBD1 (6 bases). The CDR3 runs to 13 residues. The germline V gene encodes CDR1 MNHEY and CDR2 SVGAGI. The V and J ends lost 10 bases and 1 base respectively, with 14 bases between them.

V gene TRBV7-2 combines with J gene TRBJ1-2; perhaps TRBD1 as D (6 bases). Germline V lookup: CDR1 SGHTA, CDR2 FQGNSA. The CDR3 consists of 14 residues. V was shortened by 7 bases and J by 3 bases, with 15 bases between the two germline ends. The CDR3 DNA reads TGTGCCAGCACCTCCGGACAGTATGACTATGGCTACACCTTC. Its protein product is CASTSGQYDYGYTF.

This clone was detected once. This chain joins TRBV30 and TRBJ1-6; a possible D gene is TRBD1 (6 bases). The CDR3 covers 16 residues. Germline CDR1 is GTSNPN and CDR2 is SVGIG (reference sequence). Trimming stripped 3 bases from V and 6 bases from J, with 18 bases between. This chain's CDR3 is CAWSLKGGVLNSPLHF. The DNA for the CDR3 is TGTGCCTGGAGCCTTAAGGGGGGGGTTCTTAATTCACCCCTCCACTTT.

The chain is built from TRBV5-1 and TRBJ2-1, with 8 bases that match TRBD1. The CDR3 extends over 16 amino acids. The V gene end was trimmed by 3 bases and the J gene end by 1 base; junction bases not matched to a gene: 6. The germline gives CDR1 SGHRS, CDR2 YFSETQ. CDR3 nucleotides: TGCGCCAGCAGCTCGGACAGGGTTAGGTCCTACAATGAGCAGTTCTTC. It encodes CASSSDRVRSYNEQFF.

V and J are TRBV10-3 and TRBJ2-6, with D possibly matching TRBD1 (6 bases). Germline CDR1 reads ENHRY; CDR2 reads SYGVKD. The CDR3 runs 14 residues. V lost 6 bases to trimming and J lost 4 bases, with 10 bases between them. The CDR3 spells CAISVGAGANVLTF. CDR3 sequence (DNA): TGTGCCATCAGCGTGGGGGCCGGGGCCAACGTCCTGACTTTC.

The V call is TRBV11-2, the J call TRBJ1-2; tentative D call: TRBD1 (6 bases). This CDR3 is built from 14 residues. Trimming removed 6 bases at V and 4 bases at J, with 15 bases between. Germline V gene data show CDR1 as SGHAT and CDR2 as FQNNGV. This CDR3 is CASSDPGAGYGYTF. The CDR3 nucleotides are TGTGCCAGCAGTGACCCAGGGGCCGGCTATGGCTACACCTTC.

This chain links TRBV29-1 with TRBJ1-1; a possible D gene is TRBD1 (6 bases). Germline V gene sequence: CDR1 SQVTM, CDR2 ANQGSEA. Trimming pared 7 bases from V and 2 bases from J, leaving 17 bases between. This CDR3 region has 14 residues. The CDR3 sequence is CSAQRGAENTEAFF. In nucleotides, the CDR3 is TGCAGCGCTCAACGGGGGGCGGAAAACACTGAAGCTTTCTTT.

The CDR3 DNA reads TGTGCCAGCAGCCAAGATAACAGGATTAACTATGGCTACACCTTC. It specifies CASSQDNRINYGYTF. The V call is TRBV3-1 (or the pseudogene TRBV3-2), the J call TRBJ1-2; a weak D match, TRBD1 (5 bases). This CDR3 region has 15 residues. Deletions cut 0 bases from V and 1 base from J, with 9 bases between. Germline CDR1 and CDR2: LGHDT and YNNKEL (reference sequence).